These T cell receptor beta chains were read from a single sample in a study of T cell responses to AZD1222 COVID-19 vaccine. Only in-frame clones appear in the TCRdb table, and some are missing; sequencing was by immunoSEQ multiplex PCR. The data hold about 110,000 clones, with around 85% observed a single time. The sample was peripheral blood, taken on day 0 of AZD1222 vaccination. The origin of the receptors is an adult in good health. CDR3s leave out the opening cysteine and the closing phenylalanine or tryptophan. A D gene is named only where the DNA matches it firmly.

>TRBV12-3/TRBV12-4|TRBJ2-7|-
ASSFRRKDEQY
>TRBV30|TRBJ1-1|-
AWSQKGSEAF
>TRBV29-1|TRBJ1-1|TRBD1
SVEGQMNTEAF
>TRBV5-6|TRBJ2-7|-
ASSWGETGFEQY
>TRBV5-1|TRBJ2-7|TRBD2
ASRGGSGYEQY
>TRBV11-3|TRBJ2-2|-
ASSLLPGELF
>TRBV29-1|TRBJ1-1|-
SVEKGMNTEAF
>TRBV13|TRBJ2-4|TRBD2
ASSFREGRNIQY
>TRBV7-7|TRBJ2-2|-
ASSLVANTGELF
>TRBV6-5|TRBJ2-7|TRBD1
ASRGDRGREQY
>TRBV3-1/TRBV3-2|TRBJ1-4|-
ASSHADYAVKKLF
>TRBV19|TRBJ1-1|-
ASSAQSYFTEAF
>TRBV5-4|TRBJ2-7|-
ASSFMGEQY
>TRBV6-2/TRBV6-3|TRBJ1-4|TRBD1
ASSYPGTGGRRREKLF
>TRBV6-5|TRBJ1-1|-
ASRRTVSGEAF
>TRBV13|TRBJ2-7|-
ASSLGGFLFDEQY
>TRBV7-9|TRBJ2-3|-
ASSFLQGTDTQY
>TRBV7-2|TRBJ1-5|TRBD1
ASSFGLAGGAGQPQH
>TRBV24-1|TRBJ1-1|-
ATAGDANTEAF
>TRBV5-1|TRBJ1-3|-
ASSSGPQGHTIY
>TRBV9|TRBJ1-5|-
ASSVGDNQPQH
>TRBV5-6|TRBJ1-1|-
ASSLPGGEATEAF
>TRBV6-5|TRBJ2-1|-
ASRVPSGLNEQF
>TRBV2|TRBJ2-7|-
ASSSGEGGEQY
>TRBV28|TRBJ2-5|-
ASSTPKPDRLGETQY
>TRBV7-2|TRBJ1-5|-
ASSLGQLRNQPQH
>TRBV7-9|TRBJ2-7|-
ASSPTGEPY
>TRBV5-5|TRBJ1-1|-
ASSRGSTEAF
>TRBV6-5|TRBJ2-3|TRBD2
ASSYGTSRDTQY
>TRBV27|TRBJ1-1|-
ASSLWDNTEAF
>TRBV7-6|TRBJ2-3|TRBD1
ASSRLWTGVTDTQY
>TRBV7-2|TRBJ1-4|-
ASSLGGLTNEKLF